Listed below are T cell receptor beta chains from one sample, sequenced in a study of blood T cell repertoires in COVID-19. Repertoires were generated with immunoSEQ multiplex PCR, while TCRdb's copy carries only in-frame clones and drops some. Here the sample spans 200,000 to 300,000 clones, 86% being singletons. The sequencing input was PBMCs or T cells enriched from blood (not recorded which). These receptors all stem from a young woman who had recovered from COVID-19. CDR3s include the opening cysteine and the closing phenylalanine or tryptophan. A D gene is named only where the DNA matches it firmly. Only some rows state a clone size, as once, few, many or a class for expanded clones.

J,V,size,D,CDR3,DNA
TRBJ2-2,TRBV28,.,.,CASSFPLGAGDPGELFF,TGTGCCAGCAGTTTCCCCTTGGGGGCGGGAGATCCCGGGGAGCTGTTTTTT
TRBJ1-3,TRBV30,few,.,CAWSVRSGNTIYF,TGTGCCTGGAGTGTACGGTCTGGAAACACCATATATTTT
TRBJ1-2,TRBV7-2,.,TRBD1,CASSLGGQGAQGGYTF,TGTGCCAGCAGCTTAGGAGGACAGGGGGCGCAAGGGGGCTACACCTTC
TRBJ2-7,TRBV7-6,.,TRBD2,CASSSGGAGSYEQYF,TGTGCCAGCTCTTCCGGGGGGGCAGGGTCCTACGAGCAGTACTTC
TRBJ2-1,TRBV7-9,.,TRBD2,CASSSLAGLHEQFF,TGTGCCAGCAGCAGCCTAGCGGGATTACATGAGCAGTTCTTC
TRBJ1-5,TRBV2,.,TRBD1,CASSLGQGVGQPQHF,TGTGCCAGCAGCCTGGGACAGGGGGTAGGTCAGCCCCAGCATTTT
TRBJ1-2,TRBV6-2/TRBV6-3,.,.,CASSYSAGQSTF,TGTGCCAGCAGTTACTCGGCAGGGCAGAGCACCTTC
TRBJ2-1,TRBV20-1,.,TRBD2,CSASPTSGEQFF,TGCAGTGCTAGTCCGACTAGCGGAGAGCAGTTCTTC
TRBJ2-7,TRBV5-1,few,TRBD2,CASSLAESGGTYEQYF,TGCGCCAGCAGCTTGGCCGAAAGCGGGGGGACCTACGAGCAGTACTTC
TRBJ2-1,TRBV28,.,.,CASRPTTGRYNEQFF,TGTGCCAGCAGGCCGACTACCGGGAGATACAATGAGCAGTTCTTC
TRBJ1-1,TRBV5-1,.,.,CASSPPRQDKGTEAFF,TGCGCCAGCAGCCCCCCCAGACAGGATAAGGGCACTGAAGCTTTCTTT
TRBJ2-5,TRBV5-1,once,.,CASSLDTAGETQYF,TGCGCCAGCAGCCTGGACACGGCCGGGGAGACCCAGTACTTC
TRBJ2-5,TRBV28,few,.,CASSWGGAGGQETQYF,TGTGCCAGCAGTTGGGGGGGCGCTGGGGGCCAAGAGACCCAGTACTTC
TRBJ1-2,TRBV5-5,.,TRBD1,CASSLVGGTGSGYTF,TGTGCCAGCAGCTTGGTAGGGGGGACAGGGAGTGGCTACACCTTC
TRBJ2-7,TRBV7-9,once,.,CASSLEFVGEQYF,TGTGCCAGCAGCTTAGAATTCGTCGGCGAGCAGTACTTC
TRBJ1-1,TRBV2,.,.,CASREGIQNTEAFF,TGTGCCAGCAGAGAGGGAATTCAGAACACTGAAGCTTTCTTT
TRBJ2-1,TRBV11-2,.,TRBD2,CASSLVGTSGEKQFF,TGTGCCAGCAGCTTAGTTGGGACTAGCGGGGAGAAACAGTTCTTC
TRBJ1-6,TRBV6-1,.,.,CASRRQDSPLHF,TGTGCCAGCAGGAGACAGGATTCACCCCTCCACTTT
TRBJ2-7,TRBV4-1,once,TRBD1,CASSRLPGDREEQYF,TGCGCCAGCAGCCGCCTCCCCGGAGACAGGGAGGAGCAGTACTTC
TRBJ2-2,TRBV19,.,TRBD2,CASSASGGRATGELFF,TGTGCCAGTAGTGCTAGCGGGGGCCGGGCCACCGGGGAGCTGTTTTTT
TRBJ1-4,TRBV6-2/TRBV6-3,.,TRBD1,CASSQSQGAPNEKLFF,TGTGCCAGCAGCCAAAGTCAGGGGGCCCCTAATGAAAAACTGTTTTTT
TRBJ2-1,TRBV28,.,TRBD1,CASSTRDRRRPEGGGEQFF,TGTGCCAGCAGTACCCGGGACAGGCGACGGCCGGAAGGTGGTGGTGAGCAGTTCTTC
TRBJ2-2,TRBV11-2,.,.,CASSLVRGANTGELFF,TGTGCCAGCAGCTTAGTGCGCGGAGCGAACACCGGGGAGCTGTTTTTT
TRBJ1-5,TRBV6-2/TRBV6-3,.,.,CASSSTTVIQPQHF,TGTGCCAGCAGTTCCACGACAGTGATTCAGCCCCAGCATTTT
TRBJ1-1,TRBV11-2,.,.,CASSLGPEIEAFF,TGTGCCAGCAGCTTAGGGCCGGAGATTGAAGCTTTCTTT
TRBJ1-6,TRBV7-3,.,.,CASSPSGENSPLHF,TGTGCCAGCAGCCCTTCGGGGGAAAATTCACCCCTCCACTTT
TRBJ1-4,TRBV7-9,few,.,CASSLGSGGGEKLFF,TGTGCCAGCAGCTTAGGATCGGGGGGCGGGGAAAAACTGTTTTTT